Presented here are 27 T cell receptor beta chains from one specimen sequenced in a study of radiotherapy plus CTLA-4 blockade in lung cancer. Data came from immunoSEQ multiplex PCR; TCRdb stores just in-frame clones and leaves some out. The table records 85,000 to 120,000 clones, under 90% of them present only once. The source material was peripheral blood, sampled from a patient treated with radiotherapy plus ipilimumab. These receptors originate from a human donor with non-small cell lung cancer that progressed on radiotherapy plus ipilimumab. Some clones in this sample may be carry-over from other donors' samples.

The chain joins TRBV18 to TRBJ2-3, with 8 bases lining up with TRBD2. V gave up 3 bases and J gave up 2 bases; unmatched junction bases: 7. The CDR3 loop spans 16 amino acids. CDR1 KGHSH and CDR2 LQKENI come from the germline V gene. The CDR3 spells CASSPLAGGNTDTQYF. The CDR3 coding sequence is TGTGCCAGCTCACCTCTAGCGGGCGGAAACACAGATACGCAGTATTTT. Supplemented by reference TRBV18 and TRBJ2-3, the full variable domain reads NAGVMQNPRHLVRRRGQEARLRCSPMKGHSHVYWYRQLPEEGLKFMVYLQKENIIDESGMPKERFSAEFPKEGPSILRIQQVVRGDSAAYFCASSPLAGGNTDTQYFGPGTRLTVL.

The chain employs TRBV4-2 and TRBJ2-5; D gene uncertain. The J call could be wrong; TRBJ2-7 is a better fit for the DNA end. Germline V CDR1 and CDR2: LGHNA, YNFKEQ. The CDR3 loop spans 11 amino acids. The CDR3 loop reads CASSQDNEQYF. CDR3 nucleotides: TGTGCCAGCAGCCAAGACAACGAGCAGTACTTC.

The V and J genes are TRBV7-2 and TRBJ2-1; 7 bases fit TRBD2. With V trimmed by 7 bases and J by 8 bases, 11 bases remained unmatched. The CDR3 contains 14 residues. From germline, CDR1 is SGHTA and CDR2 FQGNSA. The CDR3 region is CASNRDYLGYEQFF. CDR3 DNA: TGTGCCAGCAACCGGGACTACCTAGGGTATGAGCAGTTCTTC.

This clone was detected a few times. The chain links TRBV5-6 to TRBJ1-1, with D possibly TRBD1 on 6 matching bases. The germline V and J ends were trimmed by 2 bases and 7 bases, with 12 bases remaining between them. CDR1 is SGHDT and CDR2 is YYEEEE in the germline V gene. The CDR3 covers 13 residues. The DNA for the CDR3 is TGTGCCAGCAGCTTTAGGACAGTCTATGAAGCTTTCTTT. The encoded protein is CASSFRTVYEAFF.

V and J are TRBV7-6 and TRBJ2-3; D not certain. This CDR3 is 16 amino acids long. V was cut by 5 bases and J by 4 bases, with 19 bases left in between. Germline CDR1 reads SGHVS; CDR2 reads FNYEAQ. The CDR3 region has the DNA TGTGCCAGCAGCCTACTGTTTGACTGGCCAGCAGATACGCAGTATTTT. Its translation: CASSLLFDWPADTQYF.

This sequence joins TRBV6-5 and TRBJ2-2, with no clear D. Germline V CDR1 and CDR2: MNHEY, SVGAGI. There are 15 residues in the CDR3. V gave up 9 bases and J gave up 0 bases, with 14 bases separating them. DNA for the CDR3: TGTGCCAGTACTGTTAGCCGAACGAACACCGGGGAGCTGTTTTTT. It yields the protein CASTVSRTNTGELFF.

The genes are TRBV5-1 and TRBJ2-1, with D unclear. The germline V and J ends were trimmed by 0 bases and 4 bases, with 14 bases remaining between them. The germline gives CDR1 SGHRS, CDR2 YFSETQ. The CDR3 covers 16 residues. CDR3 nucleotides: TGCGCCAGCAGCTTGGCCGTTGACGCCACGTACAATGAGCAGTTCTTC. Translated, it gives CASSLAVDATYNEQFF.

This chain connects TRBV5-8 to TRBJ2-1, with D perhaps TRBD2 (5 bases). Trimming pared 4 bases from V and 8 bases from J, leaving 16 bases between. Germline V gene lookup returns CDR1 SGHTS and CDR2 YDEGEE. This CDR3 has 14 residues. The CDR3 spells CASSPEEAVYEQFF. The CDR3 nucleotides are TGTGCCAGCAGCCCGGAGGAGGCAGTCTATGAGCAGTTCTTC.

This chain links TRBV7-9 with TRBJ2-6, with a possible D match to TRBD1 (5 bases). The CDR3 length is 18 residues. The germline V gene encodes CDR1 SEHNR and CDR2 FQNEAQ (reference sequence). With 5 bases removed from V and 0 bases from J, the gap between germline ends came to 17 bases. In nucleotides, the CDR3 is TGTGCCAGCAGCCCCCGACAGCCTCCGTACTCTGGGGCCAACGTCCTGACTTTC. Its translation is CASSPRQPPYSGANVLTF.

This clone was detected once. This chain uses TRBV5-1 with TRBJ2-2; perhaps TRBD1 as D (5 bases). The CDR3 is 14 amino acids. V was clipped by 5 bases and J by 5 bases, with 13 bases between them. Germline lookup yields CDR1 SGHRS and CDR2 YFSETQ. In nucleotides, the CDR3 is TGCGCCAGCAGTCCTGTTCAGGGTACCGGGGAGCTGTTTTTT. This gives the protein CASSPVQGTGELFF.

The chain links TRBV9 to TRBJ1-3; 8 bases map to TRBD1. Germline V gene sequence: CDR1 SGDLS, CDR2 YYNGEE. This CDR3 is 15 amino acids long. V trimming: 4 bases; J trimming: 4 bases; junction bases outside the gene matches: 7. The CDR3 bases are TGTGCCAGCAGCCCCCGGACAGGGTTCGGAAACACCATATATTTT. It translates to CASSPRTGFGNTIYF.

The J gene is TRBJ1-2, the V gene TRBV7-3; D uncertain. Germline CDR1 reads SGHTA; CDR2 reads FQGTGA. This CDR3 is built from 13 residues. The V end was cut by 3 bases, the J end by 2 bases, with 7 bases between. The CDR3 sequence: CASSFTENYGYTF. In DNA, the CDR3 is TGTGCCAGCAGCTTTACAGAGAACTATGGCTACACCTTC.

This rearrangement joins TRBV7-4 to TRBJ2-5; D remains unclear. The better agreement between TRBJ2-7 and the DNA end casts doubt on the J call. CDR1 is SGHVT and CDR2 is SQSDAQ in the germline V gene. This CDR3 region has 15 residues. CDR3 in DNA: TGTGCCAGCACCACCAAGTCCGGACCTCTCTACGAGCAGTACTTC. Translation gives CASTTKSGPLYEQYF.

Remarks on this clone: This sample includes further DNA sequences coding for the same CDR3. This chain uses TRBV4-2 with TRBJ2-7; tentative D call: TRBD2 (6 bases). V lost 0 bases, J lost 0 bases, and 9 bases lay in between. The CDR3 has 15 amino acids. Germline V CDR1 and CDR2: LGHNA, YNFKEQ. CDR3 protein: CASSQETGSSYEQYF. CDR3 DNA sequence: TGTGCCAGCAGCCAAGAAACCGGGAGCTCCTACGAGCAGTACTTC.

The chain is built from TRBV6-5 and TRBJ1-4, with 7 bases lining up with TRBD1. There are 16 residues in the CDR3. J was trimmed by 1 base and V by 1 base; bases with no gene match: 3. The germline CDR1 and CDR2 sequences are MNHEY and SVGAGI. The CDR3 nucleotides are TGTGCCAGCAGTTACTTCAGGGGGTTAACTAATGAAAAACTGTTTTTT. Translation gives CASSYFRGLTNEKLFF.

This clone is labeled medium-sized. The same CDR3 can be traced to other DNA sequences in this sample. The chain uses TRBV27 and TRBJ1-2, with a possible D match to TRBD1 (5 bases). Trimming cost V 5 bases and J 4 bases, with 11 bases left between them. Germline V lookup: CDR1 MNHEY, CDR2 SMNVEV (reference sequence). The CDR3 has 13 amino acids. The CDR3 loop reads CASSRGRIYGYTF. The CDR3 bases are TGTGCCAGCAGTCGGGGACGGATCTATGGCTACACCTTC.

The chain is built from TRBV6-1 and TRBJ1-6; no reliable D call. Germline V CDR1 and CDR2: MNHNS, SASEGT. V was trimmed by 4 bases and J by 16 bases, leaving 17 bases between them. This CDR3 has 13 residues. For the CDR3, the DNA is TGTGCCAGCAGTGGAGAACTTTTAACCGCGCTCCACTTT. Encoded protein: CASSGELLTALHF.

The chain couples TRBV5-1 to TRBJ2-2; D may be TRBD2 (6 bases). V lost 1 base and J 4 bases, leaving 11 bases between the germline ends. Germline CDR1 and CDR2: SGHRS and YFSETQ. CDR3 length equals 15 residues. In DNA form, the CDR3 reads TGCGCCAGCAGCTTGCTCGGGGGAGGCACCGGGGAGCTGTTTTTT. The encoded protein is CASSLLGGGTGELFF. Combining the CDR3 with reference TRBV5-1 and TRBJ2-2 gives the whole variable domain KAGVTQTPRYLIKTRGQQVTLSCSPISGHRSVSWYQQTPGQGLQFLFEYFSETQRNKGNFPGRFSGRQFSNSRSEMNVSTLELGDSALYLCASSLLGGGTGELFFGEGSRLTVL.

The chain carries TRBV28 and TRBJ2-1, with 11 bases lining up with TRBD2. The CDR3 covers 17 residues. Germline values: CDR1 MDHEN, CDR2 SYDVKM. Germline trimming cut 2 bases from V and 2 bases from J; bases unmatched to any gene: 5. The CDR3 DNA reads as TGTGCCAGCAGTTTAGTTAGCGGGGGGGCCGCCTACAATGAGCAGTTCTTC. It encodes CASSLVSGGAAYNEQFF.

The J gene is TRBJ2-7, the V gene TRBV4-3; D is uncertain. Trimming left V 4 bases short and J 3 bases short, with 16 bases between. CDR3 length: 15 residues. CDR1 is LGHNA and CDR2 is YSLEER in the germline V gene. The CDR3 coding sequence is TGCGCCAGCAGCCTAAATCGAGGTCACCGCTACGAGCAGTACTTC. Residues: CASSLNRGHRYEQYF.

This sequence joins TRBV19 and TRBJ2-2, with no clear D. Per the germline V gene, CDR1 is LNHDA and CDR2 is SQIVND (reference sequence). This CDR3 has 14 residues. Trimming pared 7 bases from V and 0 bases from J, leaving 9 bases between. DNA for the CDR3: TGTGCCAGTATGGAGACGGCGAACACCGGGGAGCTGTTTTTT. Translated: CASMETANTGELFF.

This clone appeared a few times. This chain links TRBV28 with TRBJ2-7, with 8 nucleotides matching TRBD1. This CDR3 has 15 residues. The germline V gene encodes CDR1 MDHEN and CDR2 SYDVKM. The ends lost 4 bases at V and 3 bases at J; junction bases unmatched: 8. CDR3 region: CASSSLRDRNYEQYF. CDR3 sequence (DNA): TGTGCCAGCAGTTCCCTCCGGGACAGGAACTACGAGCAGTACTTC.

V gene TRBV7-8 combines with J gene TRBJ1-1; D is unclear. The CDR3 covers 12 residues. V lost 5 bases, J lost 5 bases, and 9 bases lay in between. Germline values: CDR1 SGHVS, CDR2 FQNEAQ. CDR3 DNA: TGTGCCAGCAGCCCCTTGGGGACTGAAGCTTTCTTT. This translates into CASSPLGTEAFF.

A single count supports this clone. The chain combines TRBV13 with TRBJ2-7; D gene ambiguous. This CDR3 is built from 14 residues. Germline-derived CDR1 and CDR2 are PRHDT and FYEKMQ (reference sequence). Deletions cut 5 bases from V and 1 base from J, with 12 bases between. CDR3 in DNA: TGTGCCAGCAGCCAATCACGACAATCCTACGAGCAGTACTTC. Translation gives CASSQSRQSYEQYF.

The chain uses TRBV19 and TRBJ1-3; TRBD1 matches 8 bases. V lost 5 bases and J lost 2; bases outside the gene matches: 8. Per germline, CDR1 LNHDA and CDR2 SQIVND (reference sequence). The CDR3 extends over 16 amino acids. DNA for the CDR3: TGTGCCAGTAGTCTCCGGACAGGGAATGCTGGAAACACCATATATTTT. Its translation: CASSLRTGNAGNTIYF.

The chain employs TRBV7-9 and TRBJ1-6; D remains unclear. CDR3 length: 13 amino acids. V was cut by 2 bases and J by 12 bases, with 11 bases left in between. The germline CDR1 and CDR2 sequences are SEHNR and FQNEAQ (reference sequence). This CDR3 reads CASSLSLLEPLHF. As DNA, the CDR3 is TGTGCCAGCAGCTTAAGTCTTTTAGAACCCCTCCACTTT.

The V call is TRBV5-1, the J call TRBJ1-3; D possibly corresponds to TRBD1 (6 bases). V shed 0 bases and J shed 1 base, with 11 bases lying between them. The CDR3 is 16 amino acids. CDR1 is SGHRS and CDR2 is YFSETQ in the germline V gene. CDR3 in amino acids: CASSLGQAYSGNTIYF. Written as DNA, the CDR3 is TGCGCCAGCAGCTTGGGACAGGCTTATTCTGGAAACACCATATATTTT.